What follows is one TCR beta chain and its context. As yet, its antigen is unknown. Germline V CDR1 and CDR2: MNHEY, SVGAGI. The germline V and J ends were trimmed by 0 bases and 10 bases, with 13 bases remaining between them. This CDR3 region has 14 residues. The sample is drawn from a study of cytomegalovirus exposure and HLA in healthy donors. About the study: Inside one of the first data releases sat some 85 million unique TCRs taken from HLA-typed donors. Study-wide findings and caveats: A later analysis reported that several of the most significant clusters appeared to be linked to common viral pathogens, among them Epstein-Barr virus. An assumption of roughly uniform sequencing depth across donors underlay the presence/absence analyses. Later analysis identified around 15,000 TCR beta sequences associated with HLA alleles, using a false discovery rate threshold of 0.05.

The PCR had 60 Vbeta and 13 Jbeta primers. Assay used: immunoSEQ multiplex PCR; TCRdb lists only in-frame clones, some missing. Of 200,000 to 300,000 clones in the sample, roughly 81% were seen once. The chain has TRBV6-5 and TRBJ2-1; tentative D call: TRBD2 (5 bases). Sample: PBMCs. The clonotype originates from a woman aged 40 to 55 in good health and CMV-seropositive. The CDR3 DNA is TGTGCCAGCAGTTACTCGAGGGCCTTCACGGAGCAGTTCTTC. Encoded protein: CASSYSRAFTEQFF.